The clone carrying this TCR beta chain was counted a few times. Its antigen is unidentified. This record belongs to a study of blood T cells in healthy people across ages. Study observations and caveats: Correlation between TCR beta diversity and naive T cell percentage was strong.

It was with a sample-barcoded 5' primer and a J-beta primer mix that a second PCR of about 7 to 12 cycles was run. TCRdb used MiXCR to reprocess the 5' RACE reads, holding one entry per CDR3 protein. The data contain about 1 million distinct CDR3 sequences, about 23% of them singletons. Germline CDR1 is KGHSH and CDR2 is LQKENI. The V segment lost 0 bases and the J segment 5 bases; nucleotides outside the gene matches: 4. The CDR3 spans 15 residues. These data also formed part of another study, on T cells of mothers and their children. From that report: At a rate of about 1.5 ug per 15 ul, cDNA synthesis received all of the extracted RNA. Reads obtained per mother exceeded 9.5 million TCR beta CDR3 reads, with several million obtained per child.

The TCR was taken from a girl aged 2-10 years in good health. The chain has TRBV18 and TRBJ2-3, with 8 bases that match TRBD2. Sequenced material: blood. In nucleotides, the CDR3 is TGTGCCAGCTCACCACCGGCGGGGGGAGGAGATACGCAGTATTTT. Protein sequence: CASSPPAGGGDTQYF.